The 24 T cell receptor beta chains below all came from one sample that was sequenced in a study of human thymus T cells. The study used thymus tissue resected during corrective heart surgery. Here immunoSEQ multiplex PCR was the method, and the copy in TCRdb shows in-frame clones only, minus some. The sample has roughly 120,000 clones; around 96% are singletons. The sequenced material came from thymus tissue. These receptors were taken from a boy in the first two years of life with a congenital heart defect but otherwise immunologically healthy.

The rearrangement joins TRBV30 to TRBJ1-2; TRBD1 is a possible D gene (6 bases). The CDR3 runs 13 residues. CDR1 and CDR2 (germline): GTSNPN, SVGIG (reference sequence). V was shortened by 4 bases and J by 8 bases, with 17 bases between the two germline ends. In nucleotides, the CDR3 is TGTGCCTGGAAACCAAGTCAGGGGAGAGGCTACACCTTC. Its translation is CAWKPSQGRGYTF.

This chain links TRBV27 with TRBJ2-1, with 10 bases identical to TRBD2. Germline V lookup: CDR1 MNHEY, CDR2 SMNVEV (reference sequence). With V trimmed by 4 bases and J by 4 bases, 4 bases remained unmatched. The CDR3 contains 15 residues. The CDR3 nucleotides read TGTGCCAGCAGTTCCCTAGCGGGGGAGTACAATGAGCAGTTCTTC. Amino acids: CASSSLAGEYNEQFF.

This clone was counted a single time. V usage is TRBV19 and J usage is TRBJ1-2; 7 nucleotides align to TRBD1. The CDR3 has 13 amino acids. Germline V gene sequence: CDR1 LNHDA, CDR2 SQIVND (reference sequence). The V and J ends lost 3 bases and 3 bases, in that order; junction bases with no gene match: 1. CDR3 in DNA: TGTGCCAGTAGTATCACAGGGGACTATGGCTACACCTTC. Its translation is CASSITGDYGYTF.

This chain connects TRBV6-5 to TRBJ1-1, with a weak D call TRBD1 (5 bases). The CDR3 runs 15 residues. Deletions cut 5 bases from V and 4 bases from J, with 17 bases between. Germline V gene data show CDR1 as MNHEY and CDR2 as SVGAGI. The CDR3 spells CASSLSGEGFTEAFF. The CDR3 nucleotides are TGTGCCAGCAGTCTCTCCGGGGAGGGGTTCACTGAAGCTTTCTTT.

This clone was counted a single time. The chain combines TRBV5-1 with TRBJ2-7; the match to TRBD2 covers 8 bases. The germline V gene encodes CDR1 SGHRS and CDR2 YFSETQ. The CDR3 sequence is 19 residues long. V shed 4 bases and J 5 bases; nucleotides not matched to a gene: 23. CDR3 nucleotides: TGCGCCAGCAGCCCCCAACCGGGGGGGCGCGGGCTAGCGGGCCACGAGCAGTACTTC. Amino acid sequence: CASSPQPGGRGLAGHEQYF.

The chain joins TRBV7-2 to TRBJ1-1; perhaps TRBD1 as D (6 bases). Germline V lookup: CDR1 SGHTA, CDR2 FQGNSA. The CDR3 covers 13 residues. With 4 bases removed from V and 2 bases from J, the gap between germline ends came to 8 bases. CDR3 sequence (DNA): TGTGCCAGCAGCTCACAGGGTAACACTGAAGCTTTCTTT. The encoded protein is CASSSQGNTEAFF.

This clone appeared once. This chain connects TRBV25-1 to TRBJ2-3; 10 bases are a match to TRBD2. CDR3 length: 17 residues. V lost 4 bases, J lost 0 bases, and 7 bases stayed unmatched. CDR1 MGHDK and CDR2 SYGVNS come from the germline V gene. The CDR3 here is CASSASGGPPSTDTQYF. CDR3 nucleotides: TGTGCCAGCAGTGCTAGCGGGGGTCCCCCTAGCACAGATACGCAGTATTTT. The full variable domain, its missing parts supplied by reference TRBV25-1 and TRBJ2-3, is EADIYQTPRYLVIGTGKKITLECSQTMGHDKMYWYQQDPGMELHLIHYSYGVNSTEKGDLSSESTVSRIRTEHFPLTLESARPSHTSQYLCASSASGGPPSTDTQYFGPGTRLTVL.

V usage is TRBV4-3 and J usage is TRBJ1-3; D uncertain. There are 15 residues in the CDR3. V was pared by 4 bases and J by 3 bases, with 13 bases between. Germline V gene sequence: CDR1 LGHNA, CDR2 YSLEER. The CDR3 spells CASSPPDGYGNTIYF. The CDR3 region has the DNA TGCGCCAGCAGCCCCCCCGATGGATATGGAAACACCATATATTTT.

V usage is TRBV5-6 and J usage is TRBJ2-2; 8 bases align to TRBD2. V lost 2 bases, J lost 4 bases, and 4 bases stayed unmatched. Germline CDR1 SGHDT, CDR2 YYEEEE. The CDR3 extends over 15 amino acids. In nucleotides, the CDR3 is TGTGCCAGCAGCTTTATAGCGGGGCCCACCGGGGAGCTGTTTTTT. As protein: CASSFIAGPTGELFF.

The chain carries TRBV5-5 and TRBJ2-1; the match to TRBD2 covers 7 bases. In germline, CDR1 is SGHKS, CDR2 YYEKEE (reference sequence). Trimming at V came to 1 base and at J to 9 bases, leaving 13 bases not matched to a gene. The CDR3 is made up of 16 amino acids. DNA of the CDR3: TGTGCCAGCAGCTTGTCGCGGAGCGGGGAGGGGAGTGAGCAGTTCTTC. It is translated as CASSLSRSGEGSEQFF.

The V gene is TRBV28, the J gene TRBJ1-2, with no clear D. This CDR3 has 13 amino acids. Trimming left V 6 bases short and J 5 bases short, with 13 bases between. Looked up from germline, CDR1 is MDHEN and CDR2 is SYDVKM. The CDR3 protein is CASSWTLTYGYTF. The CDR3 DNA is TGTGCCAGCAGCTGGACCTTAACATATGGCTACACCTTC.

This chain connects TRBV5-1 to TRBJ2-7; D tentatively fits TRBD1 or TRBD2 (5 bases each). The CDR3 extends over 14 amino acids. The germline V gene encodes CDR1 SGHRS and CDR2 YFSETQ. V dropped 0 bases and J dropped 3 bases, with 10 bases sitting between them. Written as DNA, the CDR3 is TGCGCCAGCAGCTTGGCCGGGGCAGGCTACGAGCAGTACTTC. Its protein is CASSLAGAGYEQYF.

The chain has TRBV4-2 and TRBJ2-1; 13 bases map to TRBD2. This CDR3 is built from 16 residues. Germline V CDR1 and CDR2: LGHNA, YNFKEQ. The V segment lost 5 bases and the J segment 4 bases; nucleotides outside the gene matches: 5. CDR3 loop: CASSSWTSGGYNEQFF. The CDR3 nucleotides are TGTGCCAGCAGCTCGTGGACTAGCGGGGGATACAATGAGCAGTTCTTC.

The chain links TRBV4-3 to TRBJ2-7, with 8 bases aligning to TRBD1. V lost 0 bases to trimming and J lost 3 bases; unmatched junction nucleotides: 4. Germline V gives CDR1 LGHNA, CDR2 YSLEER. There are 15 residues in the CDR3. The CDR3 DNA sequence: TGCGCCAGCAGCCAAGATACAGGGGGAAGCTACGAGCAGTACTTC. Encoded protein: CASSQDTGGSYEQYF.

V gene TRBV7-2 combines with J gene TRBJ2-1; 7 bases match TRBD2. V gave up 2 bases and J gave up 7 bases; unmatched junction bases: 11. Per the germline V gene, CDR1 is SGHTA and CDR2 is FQGNSA. This CDR3 region has 16 residues. CDR3 sequence (DNA): TGTGCCAGCAGCTTACAAGAGGCGGGGGTATTGAATGAGCAGTTCTTC. Translation gives CASSLQEAGVLNEQFF.

The chain couples TRBV19 to TRBJ1-6; a weak D match, TRBD1 (5 bases). Trimming shortened V by 8 bases and J by 10 bases, and 9 bases separated the two germline ends. The CDR3 runs 11 residues. Looked up from germline, CDR1 is LNHDA and CDR2 is SQIVND (reference sequence). The CDR3: CASGTDSPLHF. The CDR3 nucleotides read TGTGCCAGTGGGACGGACTCACCCCTCCACTTT.

The chain carries TRBV2 and TRBJ2-3; D may be TRBD2 (6 bases). Trimming stripped 7 bases from V and 4 bases from J, with 15 bases between. This CDR3 has 14 residues. Looked up from germline, CDR1 is SNHLY and CDR2 is FYNNEI. The CDR3 region is CASTPGLPSDTQYF. CDR3 nucleotide sequence: TGTGCCAGCACTCCGGGACTGCCTTCAGATACGCAGTATTTT.

This clone came up once. The genes are TRBV6-1 and TRBJ2-7; D gene ambiguous. Germline V gene data show CDR1 as MNHNS and CDR2 as SASEGT. The CDR3 has 12 amino acids. V lost 6 bases to trimming and J lost 3 bases, with 9 bases between them. CDR3 residues: CASRGSVYEQYF. In DNA form, the CDR3 reads TGTGCCAGCAGGGGCTCCGTCTACGAGCAGTACTTC.

This clone is a singleton in its sample. The chain employs TRBV27 and TRBJ1-6; D is unclear. V lost 0 bases to trimming and J lost 4 bases, with 7 bases between them. The CDR3 runs 15 residues. Germline CDR1 reads MNHEY; CDR2 reads SMNVEV (reference sequence). The CDR3 region is CASSLSSAYNSPLHF. Here the CDR3 DNA reads TGTGCCAGCAGTTTATCGTCAGCGTATAATTCACCCCTCCACTTT.

This chain uses TRBV5-4 with TRBJ1-5; 9 bases map to TRBD1. CDR1 is SGHNT and CDR2 is YYREEE in the germline V gene (reference sequence). Unmatched junction bases numbered 14, after V lost 6 bases and J lost 4 bases. This CDR3 has 17 residues. CDR3 sequence: CASNFELDRGQNQPQHF. The CDR3 coding sequence is TGTGCCAGCAACTTTGAATTGGACAGGGGCCAAAATCAGCCCCAGCATTTT.

This clone was seen just once. This chain connects TRBV5-4 to TRBJ2-7; no firm D call. Germline V lookup: CDR1 SGHNT, CDR2 YYREEE (reference sequence). The CDR3 is 10 amino acids. V dropped 1 base and J dropped 4 bases, with 0 bases sitting between them. The DNA of the CDR3 is TGTGCCAGCAGCTTGTACGAGCAGTACTTC. Translated, it gives CASSLYEQYF.

This clone was found once. The chain carries TRBV28 and TRBJ2-5; TRBD1 matches 10 bases. This CDR3 contains 17 residues. The germline V gene has CDR1 MDHEN and CDR2 SYDVKM. The ends lost 6 bases at V and 4 bases at J; junction bases unmatched: 14. Here the CDR3 DNA reads TGTGCCAGCAGCCTTGGCCTGGACAGGGGGGGGAGAGAGACCCAGTACTTC. Protein: CASSLGLDRGGRETQYF.

This sequence joins TRBV7-2 and TRBJ2-7; possible D gene TRBD1, 6 bases. Germline CDR1 and CDR2: SGHTA and FQGNSA. V lost 4 bases, J lost 6 bases, and 22 bases lay in between. The CDR3 length is 16 residues. The DNA of the CDR3 is TGTGCCAGCAGCTCCCGCCGATGGGGGCGCGGTAGCGAGCAGTACTTC. Its protein product is CASSSRRWGRGSEQYF.

The V and J genes are TRBV5-6 and TRBJ2-7; D is uncertain. Germline V lookup: CDR1 SGHDT, CDR2 YYEEEE. Trimming removed 4 bases from V and 3 bases from J, with 14 bases in between. The CDR3 consists of 14 residues. The CDR3 loop reads CASSPWTFDYEQYF. DNA of the CDR3: TGTGCCAGCAGCCCGTGGACGTTTGACTACGAGCAGTACTTC. Together with reference TRBV5-6 and TRBJ2-7, the CDR3 gives the full variable domain: DAGVTQSPTHLIKTRGQQVTLRCSPKSGHDTVSWYQQALGQGPQFIFQYYEEEERQRGNFPDRFSGHQFPNYSSELNVNALLLGDSALYLCASSPWTFDYEQYFGPGTRLTVT.